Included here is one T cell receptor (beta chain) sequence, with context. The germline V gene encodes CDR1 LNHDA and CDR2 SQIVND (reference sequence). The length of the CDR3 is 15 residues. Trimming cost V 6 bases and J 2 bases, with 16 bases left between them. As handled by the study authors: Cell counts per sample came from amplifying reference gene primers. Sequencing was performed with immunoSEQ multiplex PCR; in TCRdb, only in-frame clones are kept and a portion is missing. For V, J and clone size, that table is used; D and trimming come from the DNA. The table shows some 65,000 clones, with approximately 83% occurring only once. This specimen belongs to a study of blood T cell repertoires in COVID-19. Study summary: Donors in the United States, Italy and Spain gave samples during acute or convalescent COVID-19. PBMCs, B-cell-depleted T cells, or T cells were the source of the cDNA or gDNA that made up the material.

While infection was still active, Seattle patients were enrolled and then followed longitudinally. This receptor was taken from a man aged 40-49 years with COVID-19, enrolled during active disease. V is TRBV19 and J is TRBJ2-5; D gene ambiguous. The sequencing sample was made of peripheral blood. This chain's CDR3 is CASSRMLQNQETQYF. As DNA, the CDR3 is TGTGCCAGTAGCCGTATGTTGCAGAATCAAGAGACCCAGTACTTC.